Sequencing of this T cell receptor beta chain was carried out in a study of identical twins. Study results and caveats: Out-of-frame TCR alpha sharing observed in monozygotic twins exceeded model estimates. Out-of-frame alpha sequences that twins shared showed excess low generation probability.

About this clonotype itself: The target antigen is unknown.

After template switching added a universal primer site, the resulting cDNA carried unique molecular identifiers. Using its own MiXCR run on the 5' RACE reads, TCRdb lists one record per CDR3 protein. Of more than 400,000 distinct CDR3 sequences in the sample, 13% to 15% were seen once. Germline V lookup: CDR1 MDHEN, CDR2 SYDVKM. The CDR3 extends over 15 amino acids. V was cut by 3 bases and J by 3 bases, with 15 bases left in between. This sample also belongs to another study, concerning yellow fever vaccine responses in identical twins.

The rearrangement links TRBV28 to TRBJ2-7, with a tentative D call TRBD2 (5 bases). The sequencing input was CD4+ T cells sorted from blood. The receptor comes from a woman aged 18-35 years in good health. The CDR3 is CASSLKRPPYYEQYF. DNA of the CDR3: TGTGCCAGCAGTTTGAAGCGGCCGCCATACTACGAGCAGTACTTC.